This TCR beta chain came from a study of T-cell memory formation after mild COVID-19. This clonotype was picked up a small number of times. V lost 6 bases to trimming and J lost 1 base, with 15 bases between them. Germline CDR1 KGHSH, CDR2 LQKENI. The CDR3 length is 15 residues. TCRdb called the 5' RACE reads again in MiXCR, with one record for every CDR3 protein. Among 45,000 to 50,000 distinct CDR3 sequences listed, approximately 7% were seen once. V and J are TRBV18 and TRBJ1-1; D is ambiguous. The source material was PBMCs or a T cell subset sorted from them (not recorded which). This TCR was recovered from a man aged 18 to 30 who had mild COVID-19 (a few samples of this study predate the infection). Cell type and time point are not known. As DNA, the CDR3 is TGTGCCAGCTCGCAATCCCGGACCGCGAACACTGAAGCTTTCTTT. The encoded protein is CASSQSRTANTEAFF.